This TCR beta chain was identified in a study of CD8 T cells in ankylosing spondylitis. Construction of TCR beta libraries was performed using quantitative 5'-RACE with molecular barcodes. TCRdb passed the 5' RACE reads through MiXCR, listing each CDR3 protein once. The sample shows tens of thousands of distinct CDR3 sequences, approximately 5.3% of them seen only once. The sample holds many counts of this clonotype. This CDR3 is 11 amino acids long. V was pared by 7 bases and J by 2 bases, with 3 bases between. Germline-derived CDR1 and CDR2 are MDHEN and SYDVKM. Sequences were obtained from blood, either unsorted or a sorted T cell fraction (not recorded which). This receptor was obtained from a male donor with ankylosing spondylitis or in good health (not recorded which). The chain employs TRBV28 and TRBJ2-1; D is uncertain. CDR3 sequence: CASKAYNEQFF. The CDR3 DNA is TGTGCCAGCAAGGCCTACAATGAGCAGTTCTTC.